These 10 T cell receptor beta chains share one sample of origin, sequenced in a study of blood T cell repertoires in COVID-19. Profiled with immunoSEQ multiplex PCR; TCRdb holds only in-frame clones, not every one. The table lists some 100,000 clones, almost 80% of them singletons. The material sequenced was peripheral blood. The source of these receptors is a human donor in a cohort sampled during active COVID-19.

The chain uses TRBV12-3 or TRBV12-4 and TRBJ1-3, with D possibly matching TRBD1 (6 bases). The CDR3 spans 13 residues. Trimming shortened V by 8 bases and J by 2 bases, and 10 bases separated the two germline ends. This CDR3 reads CASSGTPGNTIYF. CDR3 in DNA: TGTGCCAGCTCGGGGACACCTGGAAACACCATATATTTT.

The chain employs TRBV5-1 and TRBJ2-5, with a possible D match to TRBD2 (5 bases). Germline V gene data show CDR1 as SGHRS and CDR2 as YFSETQ. This CDR3 is built from 13 residues. The germline V and J ends were trimmed by 2 bases and 5 bases, with 10 bases remaining between them. CDR3 sequence (DNA): TGCGCCAGCAGCTTCGGGGATCGGGAGACCCAGTACTTC. Protein sequence: CASSFGDRETQYF.

The V call is TRBV2, the J call TRBJ2-1, with 9 bases aligning to TRBD2. The CDR3 spans 14 residues. V shed 11 bases, J shed 2 bases, and the junction held 7 bases outside the gene matches. CDR1 SNHLY and CDR2 FYNNEI come from the germline V gene. The CDR3 DNA is TGTGCCGGCCAGGAGCGGGGGGCCTACAATGAGCAGTTCTTC. Translating gives CAGQERGAYNEQFF.

This clone appeared once. V usage is TRBV6-6 and J usage is TRBJ1-2; 8 bases line up with TRBD1. Germline CDR1 reads MNHNY; CDR2 reads SVGAGI (reference sequence). Germline trimming cut 6 bases from V and 0 bases from J; bases unmatched to any gene: 6. CDR3 size: 15 residues. CDR3: CASSPGTGSNYGYTF. CDR3 sequence (DNA): TGTGCCAGCAGCCCCGGGACAGGTTCTAACTATGGCTACACCTTC.

The chain joins TRBV11-2 to TRBJ2-2, with D hard to call. Germline loops: CDR1 SGHAT, CDR2 FQNNGV. CDR3 length equals 15 residues. The V end was cut by 2 bases, the J end by 5 bases, with 12 bases between. The CDR3 loop is CASSLNPTETGELFF. The CDR3 DNA follows: TGTGCCAGCAGCTTAAATCCGACGGAGACCGGGGAGCTGTTTTTT.

The chain joins TRBV6-1 to TRBJ1-2; D is undetermined. The ends were cut back, 2 bases at V and 7 bases at J, with 5 bases in the middle. CDR3 length equals 11 residues. The germline CDR1 and CDR2 sequences are MNHNS and SASEGT. CDR3 in amino acids: CASSELVGYTF. The CDR3 bases are TGTGCCAGCAGTGAACTTGTTGGCTACACCTTC.

The V call is TRBV27, the J call TRBJ2-7, with 8 nucleotides matching TRBD1. CDR3 length: 12 amino acids. Trimming at V came to 3 bases and at J to 6 bases, leaving 1 base not matched to a gene. CDR1 and CDR2 from the germline V gene are MNHEY and SMNVEV (reference sequence). CDR3: CASSFGQGEQYF. The CDR3, as DNA: TGTGCCAGCAGTTTCGGACAGGGCGAGCAGTACTTC.

CDR3 DNA: TGTGCCAGCAGCGCAAACCTACTAGCGCCGCAAGAGACCCAGTACTTC. It specifies CASSANLLAPQETQYF. V is TRBV9 and J is TRBJ2-5, with 7 bases lining up with TRBD2. The germline CDR1 and CDR2 sequences are SGDLS and YYNGEE. The CDR3 has 16 residues. The V segment lost 3 bases and the J segment 2 bases; nucleotides outside the gene matches: 10.

The chain combines TRBV6-5 with TRBJ2-7, with no clear D. Deletions cut 0 bases from V and 1 base from J, with 7 bases between. Per the germline V gene, CDR1 is MNHEY and CDR2 is SVGAGI. This CDR3 spans 14 amino acids. The CDR3 nucleotides are TGTGCCAGCAGTTACTCGAGTGAGTCCTACGAGCAGTACTTC. It translates to CASSYSSESYEQYF.

This rearrangement joins TRBV11-1 to TRBJ2-7; 11 nucleotides match TRBD2. Germline values: CDR1 SGHAT, CDR2 FQDESV (reference sequence). The CDR3 loop spans 16 amino acids. With 2 bases clipped from V and 5 bases from J, the junction kept 8 bases outside the gene matches. This CDR3 is CASSLTSTSGGNEQYF. CDR3 DNA sequence: TGTGCCAGCAGCTTAACGTCTACTAGCGGGGGTAACGAGCAGTACTTC.